This TCR beta chain emerged from a study of blood T cell repertoires in COVID-19. V gave up 2 bases and J gave up 2 bases; unmatched junction bases: 6. CDR3 length: 15 residues. In germline, CDR1 is SGHRS, CDR2 YFSETQ. Profiled with immunoSEQ multiplex PCR; TCRdb holds only in-frame clones, not every one. The repertoire holds some 320,000 clones, with around 87% as singletons. Material: PBMCs or T cells enriched from blood (not recorded which). This clonotype was sampled from a woman aged 25 to 45 who had recovered from COVID-19. The V and J genes are TRBV5-1 and TRBJ2-5; 7 nucleotides line up with TRBD1. Here the CDR3 reads CASSFTDRAQETQYF. The DNA of the CDR3 is TGCGCCAGCAGCTTTACCGACAGGGCGCAAGAGACCCAGTACTTC.